This T cell receptor beta chain was sequenced in a study of blood T cell repertoires in COVID-19. As for the study in general: Sources were T cells, B-cell-depleted T cells, or PBMCs; the material itself was cDNA or gDNA.

Using immunoSEQ multiplex PCR, the repertoire was profiled, and TCRdb retains in-frame clones only, with some absent. The data contain some 21,000 clones, around 86% of them seen just once; the ten biggest clones take up less than 5%. Germline CDR1 is LNHDA and CDR2 is SQIVND (reference sequence). The J segment lost 3 bases and the V segment lost 4 bases, leaving 17 bases of the junction unmatched. The CDR3 has 18 amino acids. The TCR was taken from a man aged 50-60 years with active COVID-19. The sample taken for sequencing was peripheral blood. The genes are TRBV19 and TRBJ1-2; 7 nucleotides line up with TRBD1. This chain's CDR3 is CASSTGVLTGEGYYGYTF. The CDR3 region has the DNA TGTGCCAGTAGTACGGGGGTACTTACAGGGGAAGGATACTATGGCTACACCTTC.